The present entry profiles one TCR beta chain with its context. This clonotype came up a few times. Its antigen has not been determined. Base qualities were left out, and no much larger clone turns up one base away. The treatment or condition label of this sample denotes: live attenuated yellow fever vaccine strain. At each blood-draw timepoint, two biological replicates of bulk PBMCs were collected. PBMCs were isolated from peripheral blood using a standard Ficoll-Paque protocol. TriZol was used to extract RNA from bulk PBMCs, from CD4 and CD8 fractions, and from dextramer-positive and dextramer-negative fractions. The data belong to a study of T cells after yellow fever vaccination (dated by TCRdb to about 2019). Study-level background: The SMART-Seq v4 Ultra Low Input RNA kit was used to prepare libraries from fractions with low cell numbers. To follow T-cell clones before and after primary and booster YFV17D yellow fever vaccination, bulk TCR alpha and beta repertoires were sequenced over time. Blood was collected at multiple timepoints before and after primary and secondary immunization, and bulk PBMC replicates and cell subsets were isolated. The cohort comprised two healthy male donors, one aged 18 to 30 and one aged 30 to 40 years. Results the study describes overall, beyond this receptor: Computational filtering was required because FACS-sorted repertoires could contain abundant contaminating clonotypes from the bulk population. The study included only two donors, which limits how far the findings can be generalized. A small fraction of clonotypes appeared in both the CD4 and CD8 compartments, likely as a result of convergent recombination. The secondary T-cell response was weaker than the primary response but faster, peaking on day 5 instead of day 15. After the booster, most clones that had expanded after primary vaccination were detected again (roughly 95% of CD4 and roughly nine tenths of CD8), suggesting broad maintenance of memory.

The CDR3 spans 13 residues, from the cysteine through the phenylalanine. This entry keeps only the CDR3 DNA: 39 bases, framed from base 1. From a lookup of the germline V gene (reference sequence), CDR1 and CDR2 are GTSNPN and SVGIG. V gives up 2 bases and J gives up 9 bases, and the segment between their germline ends measures 11 bases. TCRdb shows the sequencer as Illumina NovaSeq 6000. TCR cDNA was synthesized by 5'RACE template switching, which introduced a universal primer site and unique molecular identifiers. Priming of cDNA synthesis was performed from both the TCR alpha and TCR beta constant segments. Library amplification involved two PCR steps, and the second step added sample barcodes and sequencing adapters. Libraries were sequenced on Illumina HiSeq 2500 (2x100 bp) or NovaSeq (2x150 bp). The published analysis was carried out like this. MIGEC handled demultiplexing of reads and collapsing into UMI consensus sequences, while MiXCR performed V(D)J alignment. Vaccine-responding clonotypes were identified with edgeR using replicate PBMC samples, with FDR below 0.01 and a log2 fold change above 5 up to day 15 being required. Each bulk clonotype received a CD4 or CD8 identity based on whether the sequenced CD4 or CD8 repertoire contained that clonotype at higher abundance. The raw public reads went through TCRdb reprocessing: fastp at Q25, MiXCR clone calling, in-frame beta chains kept. One record per CDR3 amino acid sequence lists the most common genes and DNA. The V and J calls here are based on TCRdb, not the publication. The table for this sample lists about 250,000 distinct CDR3 sequences; approximately 3.6% of them were counted only once. The biggest ten clones account for about 19% of the sample.

Rearrangement joined TRBV30 to TRBJ1-6; the best D guess is TRBD1, with 6 bases matching. This TCR was recovered from a man between 18 and 35 years old who received the YFV17D yellow fever vaccine. The sample consisted of PBMCs, taken 15 days after the yellow fever booster vaccination. CDR3 reads: CAWSPGAISPLHF. At the DNA level, the sequence is TGTGCCTGGAGTCCAGGGGCCATTTCACCCCTCCACTTT.